This T cell receptor (beta chain) was sequenced for a study of shared clonotypes between healthy human individuals. Study background: CD4 naive and CD4 memory each took three plates per donor, while CD8 naive took two and CD8 memory one. Study-wide findings and caveats: Large depth notwithstanding, sorted-subset sequencing proved incomplete by rarefaction. Richness estimates generally favored naive over memory subsets.

Sorted-subset replicate PCR reactions were performed with 150 to 200 ng DNA, corresponding to roughly 27,000 T cell genomes. TCRdb keeps only in-frame clones here, not all; method: immunoSEQ multiplex PCR. The sample yields around 2.5 million clones, 80% to 95% seen once. With regard to this clone: Its antigen remains unknown.

Per germline, CDR1 SGHNT and CDR2 YYREEE (reference sequence). Trimming pared 0 bases from V and 6 bases from J, leaving 10 bases between. This CDR3 is 13 amino acids long. The sequenced material came from naive CD4+ T cells from PBMCs. Subset of the sample: CD45RA+ positively selected. J is TRBJ2-7 and V is TRBV5-4; unclear D gene. This receptor was obtained from a man aged 18 to 35 in good health. Some clones in this sample may be carry-over from other donors' samples. CDR3 in DNA: TGTGCCAGCAGCTTGGTCGGGCTCGGCGAGCAGTACTTC. It codes for CASSLVGLGEQYF. Full variable domain (outside the CDR3, taken from reference TRBV5-4 and TRBJ2-7): ETGVTQSPTHLIKTRGQQVTLRCSSQSGHNTVSWYQQALGQGPQFIFQYYREEENGRGNFPPRFSGLQFPNYSSELNVNALELDDSALYLCASSLVGLGEQYFGPGTRLTVT.